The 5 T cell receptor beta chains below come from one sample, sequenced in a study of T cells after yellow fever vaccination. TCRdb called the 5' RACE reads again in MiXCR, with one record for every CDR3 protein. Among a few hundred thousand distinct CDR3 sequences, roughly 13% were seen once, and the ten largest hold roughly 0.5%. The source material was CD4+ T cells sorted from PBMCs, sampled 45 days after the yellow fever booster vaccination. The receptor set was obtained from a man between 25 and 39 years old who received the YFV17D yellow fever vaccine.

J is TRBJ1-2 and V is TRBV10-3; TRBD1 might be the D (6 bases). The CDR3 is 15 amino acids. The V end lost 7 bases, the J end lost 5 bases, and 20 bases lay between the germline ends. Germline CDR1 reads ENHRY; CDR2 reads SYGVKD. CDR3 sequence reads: CAITGGLASQYGYTF. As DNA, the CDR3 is TGTGCCATCACGGGGGGCCTGGCCAGTCAATATGGCTACACCTTC.

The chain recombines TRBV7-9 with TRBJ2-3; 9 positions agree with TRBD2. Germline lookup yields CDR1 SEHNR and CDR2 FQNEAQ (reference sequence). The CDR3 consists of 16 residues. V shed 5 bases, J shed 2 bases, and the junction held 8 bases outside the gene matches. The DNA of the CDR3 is TGTGCCAGCAGCCGGTCTGTAGCGGGGGTCACAGATACGCAGTATTTT. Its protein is CASSRSVAGVTDTQYF.

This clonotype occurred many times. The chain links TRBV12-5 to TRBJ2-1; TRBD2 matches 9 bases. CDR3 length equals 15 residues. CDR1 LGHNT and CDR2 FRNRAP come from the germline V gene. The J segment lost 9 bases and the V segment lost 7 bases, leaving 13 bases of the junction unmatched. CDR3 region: CASAQIAGAGGEQFF. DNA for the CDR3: TGTGCTAGTGCCCAAATAGCGGGAGCCGGTGGTGAGCAGTTCTTC.

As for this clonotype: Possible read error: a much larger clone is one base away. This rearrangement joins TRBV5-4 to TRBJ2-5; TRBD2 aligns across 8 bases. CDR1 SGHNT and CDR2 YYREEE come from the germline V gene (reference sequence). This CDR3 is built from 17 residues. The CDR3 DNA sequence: TGTGCCAGCAGCTTGGCGGGAGGGGCATCCTACCACGAGACCCAGTACTTC. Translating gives CASSLAGGASYHETQYF.

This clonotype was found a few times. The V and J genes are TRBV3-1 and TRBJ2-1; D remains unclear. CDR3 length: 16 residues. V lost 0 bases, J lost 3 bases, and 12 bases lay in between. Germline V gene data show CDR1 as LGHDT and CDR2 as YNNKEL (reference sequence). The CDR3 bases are TGTGCCAGCAGCCAAGATCTGGCGACCCGCTACAATGAGCAGTTCTTC. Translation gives CASSQDLATRYNEQFF.